This TCR beta chain was observed in a study of tumor T cells in aggressive B-cell lymphoma. This clone occurred once. The germline gives CDR1 SGHAT, CDR2 FQDESV (reference sequence). V was pared by 2 bases and J by 4 bases, with 11 bases between. The CDR3 spans 14 residues. Here immunoSEQ multiplex PCR was the method, and the copy in TCRdb shows in-frame clones only, minus some. The table includes about 11,000 clones, 85% to 95% detected once. Sequenced sample: tumor tissue. The sequence derives from an adult with diffuse large B cell lymphoma. V and J are TRBV11-1 and TRBJ2-5; D uncertain. CDR3 sequence (DNA): TGTGCCAGCAGCTTATCGCGTGTCGGAGAGACCCAGTACTTC. This codes for CASSLSRVGETQYF.